The 9 T cell receptor beta chains reported below all come from one sample, sequenced in a study of cytomegalovirus exposure and HLA in healthy donors. Primers for the PCR totalled 60 Vbeta and 13 Jbeta. Repertoires were generated with immunoSEQ multiplex PCR, while TCRdb's copy carries only in-frame clones and drops some. The sample holds about 100,000 clones, around 80% seen once. Sequencing was performed on PBMCs. The receptors were gathered from a woman aged 55-70 years in good health and CMV-seronegative.

This chain connects TRBV6-5 to TRBJ1-5, with TRBD1 as a possible D gene (6 bases). Trimming shortened V by 4 bases and J by 3 bases, and 10 bases separated the two germline ends. Looked up from germline, CDR1 is MNHEY and CDR2 is SVGAGI. The CDR3 loop spans 14 amino acids. CDR3 DNA: TGTGCCAGCAGTTCAACAGGGTTCAATCAGCCCCAGCATTTT. Encoded protein: CASSSTGFNQPQHF.

The rearrangement joins TRBV5-6 to TRBJ2-3; maybe TRBD1 (6 bases). The CDR3 runs to 16 residues. Germline V CDR1 and CDR2: SGHDT, YYEEEE. The ends were cut back, 4 bases at V and 0 bases at J, with 15 bases in the middle. The CDR3 DNA reads TGTGCCAGCAGCCCAGAGACAGGTTCGAGCACAGATACGCAGTATTTT. Amino acid sequence: CASSPETGSSTDTQYF. The full variable domain, completed using reference TRBV5-6 and TRBJ2-3, is DAGVTQSPTHLIKTRGQQVTLRCSPKSGHDTVSWYQQALGQGPQFIFQYYEEEERQRGNFPDRFSGHQFPNYSSELNVNALLLGDSALYLCASSPETGSSTDTQYFGPGTRLTVL.

This chain joins TRBV5-4 and TRBJ1-3, with a possible D match to TRBD1 (6 bases). The CDR3 consists of 14 residues. V lost 3 bases, J lost 4 bases, and 11 bases lay in between. Germline CDR1 SGHNT, CDR2 YYREEE (reference sequence). CDR3 nucleotides: TGTGCCAGCAGCTCCCAGGGGATAGGAAACACCATATATTTT. As protein: CASSSQGIGNTIYF.

V usage is TRBV11-2 and J usage is TRBJ2-3, with unresolved D. V lost 6 bases, J lost 0 bases, and 4 bases lay in between. There are 12 residues in the CDR3. CDR1 and CDR2 from the germline V gene are SGHAT and FQNNGV. CDR3 bases: TGTGCCAGCAGGGCCAGCACAGATACGCAGTATTTT. Its protein product is CASRASTDTQYF.

This clone occurred a few times. The chain joins TRBV15 to TRBJ2-1; D gene unclear. The CDR3 totals 13 residues. CDR1 and CDR2 from the germline V gene are LNHNV and YYDKDF (reference sequence). Trimming took 3 bases from V and 6 from J, leaving 9 bases between them. The CDR3 region is CATSSAPSNEQFF. The CDR3 DNA reads as TGTGCCACCAGCAGCGCGCCCTCCAATGAGCAGTTCTTC.

This chain uses TRBV2 with TRBJ2-2; D is ambiguous. Trimming cost V 6 bases and J 0 bases, with 2 bases left between them. Germline V CDR1 and CDR2: SNHLY, FYNNEI. The CDR3 spans 12 residues. CDR3 DNA: TGTGCCAGCAGCACGAACACCGGGGAGCTGTTTTTT. This translates into CASSTNTGELFF. The full variable domain, its missing parts supplied by reference TRBV2 and TRBJ2-2, is EPEVTQTPSHQVTQMGQEVILRCVPISNHLYFYWYRQILGQKVEFLVSFYNNEISEKSEIFDDQFSVERPDGSNFTLKIRSTKLEDSAMYFCASSTNTGELFFGEGSRLTVL.

The chain couples TRBV7-2 to TRBJ1-2, with 7 bases that match TRBD1. Looked up from germline, CDR1 is SGHTA and CDR2 is FQGNSA. Germline trimming cut 5 bases from V and 1 base from J; bases unmatched to any gene: 7. This CDR3 is 15 amino acids long. The CDR3 is CASSQDRAGNYGYTF. The CDR3 nucleotides are TGTGCCAGCAGCCAAGACAGGGCGGGTAACTATGGCTACACCTTC.

V gene TRBV10-2 combines with J gene TRBJ1-2; D not certain. CDR1 is WSHSY, CDR2 SAAADI, per germline. The V and J ends lost 7 bases and 10 bases respectively, with 19 bases between them. The CDR3 extends over 13 amino acids. The CDR3 DNA sequence: TGCGCCAGCACCCTGGAGCCCTCACTTGACTACACCTTC. Residues: CASTLEPSLDYTF.

Only one count was recorded for this clone. V usage is TRBV5-6 and J usage is TRBJ2-2; D perhaps matches TRBD2 (6 bases). CDR1 SGHDT and CDR2 YYEEEE come from the germline V gene. V was shortened by 0 bases and J by 3 bases, with 9 bases between the two germline ends. The CDR3 has 15 residues. The CDR3, as DNA: TGTGCCAGCAGCTTGGTCGGGAGCGACACCGGGGAGCTGTTTTTT. This gives the protein CASSLVGSDTGELFF.